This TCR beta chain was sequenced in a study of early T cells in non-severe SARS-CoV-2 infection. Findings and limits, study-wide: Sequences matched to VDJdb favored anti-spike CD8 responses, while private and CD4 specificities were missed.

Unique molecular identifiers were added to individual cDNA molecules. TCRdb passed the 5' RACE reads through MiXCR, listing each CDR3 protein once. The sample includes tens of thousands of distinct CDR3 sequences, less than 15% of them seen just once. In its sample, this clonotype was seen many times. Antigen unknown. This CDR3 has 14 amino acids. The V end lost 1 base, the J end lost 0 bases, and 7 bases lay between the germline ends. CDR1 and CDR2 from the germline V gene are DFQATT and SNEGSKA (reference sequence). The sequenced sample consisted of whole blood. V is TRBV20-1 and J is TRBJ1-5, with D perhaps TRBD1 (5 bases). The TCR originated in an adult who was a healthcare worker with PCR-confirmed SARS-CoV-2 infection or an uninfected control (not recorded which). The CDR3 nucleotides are TGCAGTGCTAGAGGGGGGGTTAGCAATCAGCCCCAGCATTTT. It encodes CSARGGVSNQPQHF.